The TCR beta chain described here comes from a study of shared clonotypes between healthy human individuals. The V segment lost 3 bases and the J segment 4 bases; nucleotides outside the gene matches: 7. Per the germline V gene, CDR1 is MGHRA and CDR2 is YSYEKL. The CDR3 is made up of 15 amino acids. In the original processing: Filtering differed since immunoSEQ provided only junctions, with no quality scores. Assay used: immunoSEQ multiplex PCR; TCRdb lists only in-frame clones, some missing. The V and J calls and clone size are taken from that table; D and trimming were inferred from the DNA. There are approximately 320,000 clones in the sample; over 75% occur only once, and about 16% lies in the top ten.

Sequenced sample: memory CD8+ T cells sorted from blood. Subset defined: CD45RO+ cells pooled with CCR7-negative TemRA cells. The receptor was derived from a man aged 18 to 29 in good health. The chain recombines TRBV4-1 with TRBJ1-2, with 8 nucleotides matching TRBD1. The CDR3 is CASSQTRDRSYGYTF. DNA for the CDR3: TGCGCCAGCAGCCAGACCCGGGACAGGTCCTATGGCTACACCTTC.